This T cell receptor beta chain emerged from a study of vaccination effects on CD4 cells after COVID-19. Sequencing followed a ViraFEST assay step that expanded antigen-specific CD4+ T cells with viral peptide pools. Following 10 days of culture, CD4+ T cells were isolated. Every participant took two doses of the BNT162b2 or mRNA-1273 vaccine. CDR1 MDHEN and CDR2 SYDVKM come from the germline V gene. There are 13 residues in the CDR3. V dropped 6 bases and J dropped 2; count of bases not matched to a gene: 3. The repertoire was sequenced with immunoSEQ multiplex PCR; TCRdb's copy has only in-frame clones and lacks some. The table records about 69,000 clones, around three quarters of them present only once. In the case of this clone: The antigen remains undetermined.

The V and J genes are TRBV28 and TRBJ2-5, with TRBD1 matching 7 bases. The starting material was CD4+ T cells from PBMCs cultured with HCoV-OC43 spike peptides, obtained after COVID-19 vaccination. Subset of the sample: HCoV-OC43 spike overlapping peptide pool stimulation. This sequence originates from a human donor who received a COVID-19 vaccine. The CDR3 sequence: CASRRQGQETQYF. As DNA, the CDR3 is TGTGCCAGCAGGCGACAGGGTCAAGAGACCCAGTACTTC.